A selection of T cell receptor beta chains follows, all from one sample in a study of T-cell reconstitution after alpha-beta-depleted transplantation in children. MiXCR, run by TCRdb on the PCR reads, gives a single entry per CDR3 protein. The table lists some 590,000 distinct CDR3 sequences, about 10% of them singletons. Here the sequenced sample was PBMCs from the stem cell graft donor, taken from the stem cell graft. These receptors all stem from a human donor who donated a stem cell graft to a child with acute myeloid leukemia. The CDR3 runs from the conserved cysteine through the conserved F or W. The order of the fields is D gene, J gene, clone size, V gene, CDR3 DNA, CDR3 protein. The D gene is left open where the match is weak. Clone size appears in some rows only: once, few, many, or a class for an expanded clone.

D gene: -
J gene: TRBJ1-5
clone size: -
V gene: TRBV5-1
CDR3 DNA: TGCGCCAGCAGCCTGACCGGGACTGCGGAGAATCAGCCCCAGCATTTT
CDR3 protein: CASSLTGTAENQPQHF

D gene: -
J gene: TRBJ1-1
clone size: few
V gene: TRBV21-1
CDR3 DNA: TGTGCCAGCCTACCATGCAGGGAGATAGTGACTGAAGCTTTCTTT
CDR3 protein: CASLPCREIVTEAFF

D gene: -
J gene: TRBJ2-7
clone size: -
V gene: TRBV12-3/TRBV12-4
CDR3 DNA: TGTGCCAGCAGTCCCCTTAGCGGCAGATCCTACGAGCAGTACTTC
CDR3 protein: CASSPLSGRSYEQYF

D gene: TRBD2
J gene: TRBJ2-2
clone size: many
V gene: TRBV10-3
CDR3 DNA: TGTGCCATCAGTGAGAGCGGGAGTGCCGGGGAGCTGTTTTTT
CDR3 protein: CAISESGSAGELFF

D gene: -
J gene: TRBJ2-2
clone size: few
V gene: TRBV29-1
CDR3 DNA: TGCAGCGTTGGGTCAGGGGCCGGGGAGCTGTTTTTT
CDR3 protein: CSVGSGAGELFF

D gene: -
J gene: TRBJ2-7
clone size: few
V gene: TRBV25-1
CDR3 DNA: TGTGCCAGCAGTGAGGTGGTTGGAGAGCAGTACTTC
CDR3 protein: CASSEVVGEQYF

D gene: -
J gene: TRBJ2-2
clone size: few
V gene: TRBV12-3/TRBV12-4
CDR3 DNA: TGTGCCAGCAGTTTGCCCCAGGGGAGGATCGGGGAGCTGTTTTTT
CDR3 protein: CASSLPQGRIGELFF

D gene: TRBD2
J gene: TRBJ2-5
clone size: many
V gene: TRBV10-3
CDR3 DNA: TGTGCCATCAGTGAGGGAGCGGGAAAAGAGACCCAGTACTTC
CDR3 protein: CAISEGAGKETQYF

D gene: -
J gene: TRBJ1-2
clone size: -
V gene: TRBV18
CDR3 DNA: TGTGCCAGCTCACCCAACGTGGAGGGTTATGGCTACACCTTC
CDR3 protein: CASSPNVEGYGYTF

D gene: -
J gene: TRBJ2-5
clone size: few
V gene: TRBV7-3
CDR3 DNA: TGTGCCAGCAGCCATACGGGGGAGACCCAGTACTTC
CDR3 protein: CASSHTGETQYF

D gene: TRBD1
J gene: TRBJ2-7
clone size: -
V gene: TRBV20-1
CDR3 DNA: TGCAGTGCTGACGGGACAGGGGGCTTCGAGCAGTACTTC
CDR3 protein: CSADGTGGFEQYF

D gene: -
J gene: TRBJ2-3
clone size: many
V gene: TRBV7-9
CDR3 DNA: TGTGCCAGCAGCTTAGGACAAAGACCCACAGATACGCAGTATTTT
CDR3 protein: CASSLGQRPTDTQYF

D gene: -
J gene: TRBJ1-1
clone size: few
V gene: TRBV3-1
CDR3 DNA: TGTGCCAGCAGGGTCCGGGGGCGGACTGAAGCTTTCTTT
CDR3 protein: CASRVRGRTEAFF

D gene: -
J gene: TRBJ2-1
clone size: few
V gene: TRBV6-1
CDR3 DNA: TGTGCCAGCAGTCCCCAAGGGGTAAACTCCTACAATGAGCAGTTCTTC
CDR3 protein: CASSPQGVNSYNEQFF

D gene: -
J gene: TRBJ2-3
clone size: few
V gene: TRBV6-6
CDR3 DNA: TGTGCCGGGAAGAGACGAGACACAGATACGCAGTATTTT
CDR3 protein: CAGKRRDTDTQYF

D gene: TRBD1
J gene: TRBJ1-2
clone size: many
V gene: TRBV29-1
CDR3 DNA: TGCAGCGTTGAAGATAGTCGGGGACAGAAAAATGGCTACACCTTC
CDR3 protein: CSVEDSRGQKNGYTF

D gene: -
J gene: TRBJ2-7
clone size: -
V gene: TRBV20-1
CDR3 DNA: TGCAGTGCTAAGCTTTCCTACGAGCAGTACTTC
CDR3 protein: CSAKLSYEQYF

D gene: TRBD1
J gene: TRBJ2-1
clone size: few
V gene: TRBV19
CDR3 DNA: TGTGCCAGTAGTATAGTCGTGGGACAGGGAAGGTACAATGAGCAGTTCTTC
CDR3 protein: CASSIVVGQGRYNEQFF

D gene: TRBD2
J gene: TRBJ2-1
clone size: few
V gene: TRBV29-1
CDR3 DNA: TGCAGCGTGGCTAGCGGAGCTTACAATGAGCAGTTCTTC
CDR3 protein: CSVASGAYNEQFF

D gene: -
J gene: TRBJ1-3
clone size: few
V gene: TRBV7-3
CDR3 DNA: TGTGCCAGCAGCCCCCCCGGGGACTCTGGAAACACCATATATTTT
CDR3 protein: CASSPPGDSGNTIYF

D gene: TRBD2
J gene: TRBJ2-1
clone size: -
V gene: TRBV7-2
CDR3 DNA: TGTGCCAGCAGCTGGGGACTATATAATGAGCAGTTCTTC
CDR3 protein: CASSWGLYNEQFF

D gene: TRBD1
J gene: TRBJ1-5
clone size: -
V gene: TRBV7-2
CDR3 DNA: TGTGCCAGCAGCGACGGACAGGGGTGGGCCCAGCATTTT
CDR3 protein: CASSDGQGWAQHF

D gene: TRBD2
J gene: TRBJ2-7
clone size: -
V gene: TRBV19
CDR3 DNA: TGTGCCAGTAGTATTTTTCAAGCTAGCGGGATTTACGAGCAGTACTTC
CDR3 protein: CASSIFQASGIYEQYF

D gene: -
J gene: TRBJ2-7
clone size: many
V gene: TRBV27
CDR3 DNA: TGTGCCAGCAGTACCCGGGCCGGGAAGAACGAGCAGTACTTC
CDR3 protein: CASSTRAGKNEQYF

D gene: TRBD2
J gene: TRBJ2-7
clone size: few
V gene: TRBV6-2/TRBV6-3
CDR3 DNA: TGTGCCAGCAGCAGAGGGATTACTAGCGGGAGAACCCACGAGCAGTACTTC
CDR3 protein: CASSRGITSGRTHEQYF

D gene: -
J gene: TRBJ1-5
clone size: -
V gene: TRBV6-5
CDR3 DNA: TGTGCCAGCAGTTCCGTGGACAGTAGGCAGCCCCAGCATTTT
CDR3 protein: CASSSVDSRQPQHF

D gene: TRBD2
J gene: TRBJ2-1
clone size: -
V gene: TRBV6-1
CDR3 DNA: TGTGCCAGCAGTGAGGTCCCAGCGGGATTGAAGTTCTTC
CDR3 protein: CASSEVPAGLKFF

D gene: TRBD1
J gene: TRBJ2-4
clone size: few
V gene: TRBV20-1
CDR3 DNA: TGCAGTGCTCGGTCCCGGGACAGGGAAAACATTCAGTACTTC
CDR3 protein: CSARSRDRENIQYF

D gene: TRBD2
J gene: TRBJ2-2
clone size: many
V gene: TRBV29-1
CDR3 DNA: TGCAGCGTTGTTTCAGCGGGGACCGGGGAGCTGTTTTTT
CDR3 protein: CSVVSAGTGELFF

D gene: -
J gene: TRBJ2-5
clone size: few
V gene: TRBV5-1
CDR3 DNA: TGCGCCAGCAGCCAGGGGACGGCGAGAGAGACCCAGTACTTC
CDR3 protein: CASSQGTARETQYF

D gene: TRBD2
J gene: TRBJ2-1
clone size: few
V gene: TRBV5-5
CDR3 DNA: TGTGCCAGCAGCCTGGAGCGGGGGTACAATGAGCAGTTCTTC
CDR3 protein: CASSLERGYNEQFF

D gene: TRBD2
J gene: TRBJ2-2
clone size: -
V gene: TRBV7-2
CDR3 DNA: TGTGCCAGCGGATTAGCGGGAGGGCCGGGCGGGGAGCTGTTTTTT
CDR3 protein: CASGLAGGPGGELFF

D gene: TRBD1
J gene: TRBJ1-3
clone size: -
V gene: TRBV27
CDR3 DNA: TGTGCCAGCAGTTTCTCAGGGGGATGGTCTGGAAACACCATATATTTT
CDR3 protein: CASSFSGGWSGNTIYF